These T cell receptor beta chains were read from a single sample in a study of early T cells in non-severe SARS-CoV-2 infection. TCRdb passed the 5' RACE reads through MiXCR, listing each CDR3 protein once. The data contain 45,000 to 65,000 distinct CDR3 sequences, approximately 10% of them seen just once; the ten biggest clones take up roughly 4%. Input material: whole blood. Every receptor here comes from an adult who was a healthcare worker with PCR-confirmed SARS-CoV-2 infection or an uninfected control (not recorded which). Each CDR3 is given with its conserved first and last residue. Each record gives: clone size, CDR3 length, V gene, CDR3 protein. Size is stated for part of the rows, as once, few or many counts, or as a class when the clone is expanded.

clone size: many; CDR3 length: 12; V gene: TRBV5-8; CDR3 protein: CASSPYSDTQYF
clone size: NA; CDR3 length: 13; V gene: TRBV20-1; CDR3 protein: CSAIRSFSDTQYF
clone size: many; CDR3 length: 13; V gene: TRBV7-9; CDR3 protein: CASSFQGNYGYTF
clone size: NA; CDR3 length: 16; V gene: TRBV7-6; CDR3 protein: CASSLASGHHNSPLHF
clone size: many; CDR3 length: 16; V gene: TRBV20-1; CDR3 protein: CSARDLIGGGKPEAFF
clone size: few; CDR3 length: 14; V gene: TRBV2; CDR3 protein: CASSSWTGDNEQFF
clone size: many; CDR3 length: 14; V gene: TRBV18; CDR3 protein: CASSPQDSPDTQYF
clone size: NA; CDR3 length: 15; V gene: TRBV24-1; CDR3 protein: CATSRQDRGLDTQYF
clone size: many; CDR3 length: 17; V gene: TRBV14; CDR3 protein: CASSPWTGGKSYNEQFF
clone size: few; CDR3 length: 10; V gene: TRBV29-1; CDR3 protein: CSVAEDGYTF
clone size: once; CDR3 length: 15; V gene: TRBV11-1; CDR3 protein: CASSLAETVNTEAFF
clone size: few; CDR3 length: 12; V gene: TRBV29-1; CDR3 protein: CSVSDNNQPQHF
clone size: few; CDR3 length: 17; V gene: TRBV7-8; CDR3 protein: CASSLLGVPRGTIEQFF
clone size: many; CDR3 length: 13; V gene: TRBV30; CDR3 protein: CAWNIGATDTQYF
clone size: NA; CDR3 length: 11; V gene: TRBV20-1; CDR3 protein: CSAKTWETQYF
clone size: few; CDR3 length: 14; V gene: TRBV5-1; CDR3 protein: CASSYGTASDEQYF
clone size: many; CDR3 length: 15; V gene: TRBV7-6; CDR3 protein: CASSLGRAGADIQYF